Each of the 22 T cell receptor beta chains below was sequenced from the same sample in a study of blood T cells in healthy people across ages. Alongside a J-beta primer mix, a sample-barcoded 5' primer served in a second PCR lasting about 6 to 11 cycles. TCRdb ran MiXCR on the 5' RACE reads and lists one entry per CDR3 protein. The sample contains some 1.4 million distinct CDR3 sequences, about 43% of which appear only once. Specimen: blood. Every receptor here comes from a woman younger than 30 in good health.

This clonotype was picked up a small number of times. The CDR3 sequence: CSPGGGSNQPQHF. The CDR3 coding sequence is TGCAGCCCCGGGGGCGGCAGCAATCAGCCCCAGCATTTT. This chain links TRBV29-1 with TRBJ1-5; weak D call: TRBD1 (6 bases). Germline V gene data show CDR1 as SQVTM and CDR2 as ANQGSEA. The CDR3 sequence is 13 residues long. Trimming took 8 bases from V and 1 from J, leaving 12 bases between them.

This clonotype came up a few times. The V and J genes are TRBV12-3 or TRBV12-4 and TRBJ2-5, with D maybe TRBD2 (6 bases). The CDR3 has 13 residues. The V end was cut by 3 bases, the J end by 7 bases, with 12 bases between. CDR3 amino acids: CASSFGDGRTQYF. As DNA, the CDR3 is TGTGCCAGCAGTTTTGGGGACGGGAGGACCCAGTACTTC.

This chain connects TRBV10-2 to TRBJ2-4; D may be TRBD1 (6 bases). The J call may be mistaken, given a closer DNA end match to TRBJ2-7. Per the germline V gene, CDR1 is WSHSY and CDR2 is SAAADI. The length of the CDR3 is 17 residues. The DNA for the CDR3 is TGCGCCAGCAGTGGGCAGGGGATCCCCTTAGTTAACTACGAGCAGTACTTC. Amino acids: CASSGQGIPLVNYEQYF.

With respect to this clonotype: At one of its ends the junction is not consistent with the germline gene, which may arise from a read error. V and J are TRBV30 and TRBJ2-7; possibly TRBD1 or TRBD2 for D (5 bases each). Germline values: CDR1 GTSNPN, CDR2 SVGIG (reference sequence). The CDR3 consists of 14 residues. The DNA for the CDR3 is TGTGCCTGGAGTGTGGGGACCATCTCCCACGAGCAGTACTTC. This translates into CAWSVGTISHEQYF.

This clonotype was found a few times. The J gene is TRBJ2-1, the V gene TRBV20-1; 7 bases fit TRBD2. The CDR3 runs 18 residues. Germline V gene sequence: CDR1 DFQATT, CDR2 SNEGSKA (reference sequence). J lost 6 bases, V lost 2 bases, and 19 bases had no gene match. CDR3 nucleotide sequence: TGCAGTGCTAGACCCGCGATTTACAGCGGGGTGCCCTTCAATGAGCAGTTCTTC. This codes for CSARPAIYSGVPFNEQFF.

V is TRBV24-1 and J is TRBJ2-5; D uncertain. Germline V gives CDR1 KGHDR, CDR2 SFDVKD. The CDR3 is made up of 14 amino acids. Trimming shortened V by 7 bases and J by 1 base, and 12 bases separated the two germline ends. The CDR3 DNA follows: TGTGCCACCAGCCTTCCTGGCAGCCAAGAGACCCAGTACTTC. Translating gives CATSLPGSQETQYF.

This clonotype occurred a few times. The V and J genes are TRBV20-1 and TRBJ2-1; 7 nucleotides line up with TRBD2. Per the germline V gene, CDR1 is DFQATT and CDR2 is SNEGSKA (reference sequence). This CDR3 is 15 amino acids long. V lost 5 bases, J lost 1 base, and 8 bases stayed unmatched. The CDR3 spells CSARRAGPSYNEQFF. Here the CDR3 DNA reads TGCAGTGCTCGTAGAGCGGGGCCGTCCTACAATGAGCAGTTCTTC.

The rearrangement uses TRBV20-1 and TRBJ1-2; 10 bases are shared with TRBD1. Trimming removed 0 bases from V and 4 bases from J; junction bases left unmatched: 8. The germline CDR1 and CDR2 sequences are DFQATT and SNEGSKA (reference sequence). CDR3 length: 16 amino acids. The CDR3 loop is CSARDPGTGAGYGYTF. The CDR3 DNA reads as TGCAGTGCTAGAGACCCCGGGACAGGGGCTGGCTATGGCTACACCTTC.

The table lists this clonotype with a count of one. The V and J genes are TRBV6-2 or TRBV6-3 and TRBJ2-1, with D possibly being TRBD2 (5 bases). Near its end, the DNA agrees better with TRBJ2-7, so the J call may be wrong. The CDR3 extends over 15 amino acids. The germline gives CDR1 MNHEY, CDR2 SVGEGT. CDR3 coding DNA: TGTGCCAGCAAGGCTTTGGCACTAGACTACAATGAGCAGTACTTC. As protein: CASKALALDYNEQYF.

A remark on this clonotype: At one end the junction does not follow the germline gene, possibly because of a read error. The genes are TRBV6-6 and TRBJ2-3; unclear D gene. The germline CDR1 and CDR2 sequences are MNHNY and SVGAGI (reference sequence). The CDR3 loop spans 14 amino acids. CDR3 sequence reads: CTSSYVEGTDTQYF. The CDR3 region has the DNA TGTACCAGCAGTTACGTCGAGGGCACAGATACGCAGTATTTT.

This sequence joins TRBV30 and TRBJ1-1; D possibly corresponds to TRBD1 (6 bases). Germline loops: CDR1 GTSNPN, CDR2 SVGIG (reference sequence). The length of the CDR3 is 14 residues. Trimming removed 0 bases at V and 4 bases at J, with 12 bases between. The CDR3 sequence: CAWSVHRGPTEAFF. The DNA for the CDR3 is TGTGCCTGGAGTGTACATCGGGGGCCCACTGAAGCTTTCTTT. The full variable domain, in which reference TRBV30 and TRBJ1-1 provide the parts outside the CDR3, is SQTIHQWPATLVQPVGSPLSLECTVEGTSNPNLYWYRQAAGRGLQLLFYSVGIGQISSEVPQNLSASRPQDRQFILSSKKLLLSDSGFYLCAWSVHRGPTEAFFGQGTRLTVV.

This clonotype was counted between two and nine times. The gene calls are TRBV5-5 and TRBJ2-7, with unresolved D. This CDR3 comprises 13 residues. Germline CDR1 reads SGHKS; CDR2 reads YYEKEE (reference sequence). V gave up 4 bases and J gave up 0 bases, with 8 bases separating them. The DNA for the CDR3 is TGTGCCAGCAGCACCACCGTCTCCTACGAGCAGTACTTC. Translation: CASSTTVSYEQYF.

DNA of the CDR3: TGCGCCAGCAGTTCCGCACTAGGAGCCAAAAACATTCAGTACTTC. It encodes CASSSALGAKNIQYF. The rearrangement links TRBV10-2 to TRBJ2-4; tentative D call: TRBD2 (5 bases). The CDR3 has 15 residues. Trimming left V 5 bases short and J 0 bases short, with 11 bases between. Germline lookup yields CDR1 WSHSY and CDR2 SAAADI.

V usage is TRBV4-1 and J usage is TRBJ1-2; a weak D match, TRBD1 (6 bases). The CDR3 sequence is 15 residues long. Deletions cut 0 bases from V and 6 bases from J, with 14 bases between. Germline V CDR1 and CDR2: MGHRA, YSYEKL. The DNA for the CDR3 is TGCGCCAGCAGCCAAGATCGGGCAGGGGCAAATGGCTACACCTTC. Encoded protein: CASSQDRAGANGYTF.

This clonotype came up a few times. CDR3: CASSLTGGLQNIQYF. In DNA form, the CDR3 reads TGTGCCAGCTCCCTTACCGGGGGCCTCCAAAACATTCAGTACTTC. The chain employs TRBV18 and TRBJ2-4; possibly TRBD1 or TRBD2 for D (6 bases each). This CDR3 comprises 15 residues. Germline-derived CDR1 and CDR2 are KGHSH and LQKENI. V was shortened by 6 bases and J by 5 bases, with 17 bases between the two germline ends.

The CDR3 reads CASSVETATEAFF. The DNA of the CDR3 is TGTGCCAGCAGCGTAGAGACAGCCACTGAAGCTTTCTTT. The rearrangement links TRBV9 to TRBJ1-1, with D possibly TRBD1 on 5 matching bases. The CDR3 consists of 13 residues. Trimming stripped 0 bases from V and 4 bases from J, with 7 bases between. In germline, CDR1 is SGDLS, CDR2 YYNGEE.

The chain combines TRBV20-1 with TRBJ1-5; the D gene is possibly TRBD1 (6 bases). The CDR3 is 19 residues long. Between the trimmed V and J ends, which lost 4 bases and 4 bases, there was a span of 29 bases. CDR1 is DFQATT, CDR2 SNEGSKA, per germline (reference sequence). Written as DNA, the CDR3 is TGCAGTGCTACCATACGACAGGATGCACTTCTCTTCTCAAATCAGCCCCAGCATTTT. Its protein product is CSATIRQDALLFSNQPQHF.

This clonotype was counted ten times or more. The chain joins TRBV11-1 to TRBJ1-1; D is uncertain. Trimming removed 1 base from V and 2 bases from J, with 8 bases in between. The CDR3 totals 14 residues. CDR1 and CDR2 (germline): SGHAT, FQDESV (reference sequence). Here the CDR3 reads CASSLDVINTEAFF. CDR3 sequence (DNA): TGTGCCAGCAGCTTAGATGTCATAAACACTGAAGCTTTCTTT.

The chain carries TRBV20-1 and TRBJ2-3; TRBD2 aligns across 9 bases. Unmatched junction bases numbered 3, after V lost 3 bases and J lost 5 bases. Germline V gives CDR1 DFQATT, CDR2 SNEGSKA (reference sequence). CDR3 length: 13 amino acids. The CDR3 loop is CSASGGGGDTQYF. DNA for the CDR3: TGCAGTGCTAGTGGCGGGGGGGGAGATACGCAGTATTTT.

The gene calls are TRBV20-1 and TRBJ2-1, with D tentatively TRBD2 (6 bases). Germline CDR1 DFQATT, CDR2 SNEGSKA (reference sequence). The CDR3 is 15 residues long. V lost 3 bases, J lost 6 bases, and 18 bases lay in between. CDR3 bases: TGCAGTGCTAGTAAGCCGGGAGCGGCCCTCAATGAGCAGTTCTTC. It specifies CSASKPGAALNEQFF.

In this sample, this clonotype turned up a few times. The rearrangement links TRBV27 to TRBJ1-1; TRBD1 aligns across 7 bases. From germline, CDR1 is MNHEY and CDR2 SMNVEV (reference sequence). The CDR3 loop spans 16 amino acids. V gave up 5 bases and J gave up 4 bases; unmatched junction bases: 13. The CDR3 is CASSLTHTGAGTEAFF. The DNA of the CDR3 is TGTGCCAGCAGTCTAACCCATACAGGGGCAGGCACTGAAGCTTTCTTT.

A note on this clonotype: This clone may be a read error of a much larger clone one base away. The V call is TRBV6-5, the J call TRBJ2-7; 8 positions agree with TRBD2. The CDR3 has 16 amino acids. Germline CDR1 MNHEY, CDR2 SVGAGI. V was clipped by 6 bases and J by 7 bases; unmatched bases: 17. CDR3 DNA sequence: TGTGCCAGCAGCAGGTGGGGTAGCGGGACATACCATGAGCAGTACTTC. Its protein is CASSRWGSGTYHEQYF.